The text below deals with one T cell receptor (beta chain). Its antigen is undetermined. This sample is drawn from a study of regulatory T cells in long-lasting Graves disease. Time point of the sample: newly diagnosed GD, antithyroid drugs for less than 3 months. Generation of the TCR library employed RNA extracted from PBMCs. After removal of 4 bases from V and 0 bases from J, the junction contained 8 bases not matched to a gene. Looked up from germline, CDR1 is MGHRA and CDR2 is YSYEKL. CDR3 length: 18 residues. Findings of the study overall: Preferential use of TRBV28, TRBJ1-2 and TRBJ2-5 was seen in persistent disease. Comparison showed that persistent patients shared more public clonotypes (about 2,600) than new patients (about 880). Possibly, too few samples lowered accuracy. Thyroid tissue was not studied; only peripheral blood was.

Building of the TCR beta libraries involved iRepertoire HTBI primers and Arm-PCR of CDR3 regions. TCRdb re-called the multiplex PCR reads with MiXCR, one entry per CDR3 protein. The sample shows 250,000 to 400,000 distinct CDR3 sequences, 15% to 20% of them seen only once. This sample comprised peripheral blood mononuclear cells (PBMCs), obtained at new diagnosis, from a patient treated with antithyroid drugs. The gene calls are TRBV4-1 and TRBJ2-4; 11 bases match TRBD1. The TCR comes from a female donor with Graves disease. CDR3 sequence reads: CASSRGQGGFLAKNIQYF. As DNA, the CDR3 is TGCGCCAGCAGCCGGGGACAGGGGGGATTCTTAGCCAAAAACATTCAGTACTTC.